These 15 T cell receptor beta chains came from one sample sequenced in a study of cytomegalovirus exposure and HLA in healthy donors. PCR involved 60 Vbeta and 13 Jbeta primers. Produced via immunoSEQ multiplex PCR; TCRdb's table is partial and in-frame only. This sample has roughly 110,000 clones, with roughly 77% found just once. The sample was PBMCs. The receptors derive from a man in his forties in good health and CMV-seronegative.

This clone was counted only a few times. The rearrangement uses TRBV6-6 and TRBJ2-3, with TRBD2 matching over 12 bases. V lost 6 bases, J lost 6 bases, and 7 bases stayed unmatched. From germline, CDR1 is MNHNY and CDR2 SVGAGI (reference sequence). CDR3 length: 15 amino acids. CDR3 region: CASRRLAGVSDTQYF. CDR3 sequence (DNA): TGTGCCAGCAGGCGACTAGCGGGGGTGTCGGATACGCAGTATTTT.

The chain couples TRBV5-6 to TRBJ2-4; no definite D call. V lost 0 bases, J lost 5 bases, and 6 bases lay in between. This CDR3 region has 13 residues. Germline-derived CDR1 and CDR2 are SGHDT and YYEEEE. CDR3 protein: CASSLASQNIQYF. Written as DNA, the CDR3 is TGTGCCAGCAGCTTGGCGTCCCAAAACATTCAGTACTTC.

The V and J genes are TRBV15 and TRBJ1-4, with D hard to call. CDR1 is LNHNV and CDR2 is YYDKDF in the germline V gene (reference sequence). V was trimmed by 1 base and J by 0 bases, leaving 12 bases between them. This CDR3 contains 17 residues. CDR3 protein: CATSRVGGRSTNEKLFF. In nucleotides, the CDR3 is TGTGCCACCAGCAGAGTTGGCGGGCGTTCAACTAATGAAAAACTGTTTTTT.

The chain is built from TRBV5-1 and TRBJ2-2, with D perhaps assigned TRBD1 or TRBD2 (6 bases each). Looked up from germline, CDR1 is SGHRS and CDR2 is YFSETQ. The CDR3 is 16 amino acids. The germline V and J ends were trimmed by 4 bases and 2 bases, with 15 bases remaining between them. The DNA of the CDR3 is TGCGCCAGCAGCCTGGAGGGGACATTAAACACCGGGGAGCTGTTTTTT. Encoded protein: CASSLEGTLNTGELFF.

The chain uses TRBV2 and TRBJ2-1; D might be TRBD2 (5 bases). With 4 bases removed from V and 3 bases from J, the gap between germline ends came to 10 bases. Germline loops: CDR1 SNHLY, CDR2 FYNNEI. The CDR3 sequence is 14 residues long. CDR3 in DNA: TGTGCCAGCAGTGTAGCGTCTCTCTACAATGAGCAGTTCTTC. Its translation is CASSVASLYNEQFF.

This clone was counted a few times. The V gene is TRBV5-1, the J gene TRBJ2-5, with 15 nucleotides matching TRBD2. This CDR3 contains 18 residues. Germline CDR1 is SGHRS and CDR2 is YFSETQ. Unmatched junction bases numbered 7, after V lost 4 bases and J lost 0 bases. Written as DNA, the CDR3 is TGCGCCAGCAGCCGGACTAGCGGGGGGGCCCTAAACCAAGAGACCCAGTACTTC. This codes for CASSRTSGGALNQETQYF.

V and J are TRBV5-8 and TRBJ2-6; D is perhaps TRBD2 (5 bases). Trimming stripped 3 bases from V and 8 bases from J, with 9 bases between. From germline, CDR1 is SGHTS and CDR2 YDEGEE. This CDR3 comprises 13 residues. CDR3 residues: CASSSSGTNVLTF. CDR3 nucleotide sequence: TGTGCCAGCAGCTCCTCCGGGACCAACGTCCTGACTTTC.

The rearrangement joins TRBV9 to TRBJ2-5, with 12 nucleotides matching TRBD2. The germline V gene encodes CDR1 SGDLS and CDR2 YYNGEE. V was clipped by 4 bases and J by 5 bases; unmatched bases: 6. This CDR3 region has 15 residues. The CDR3 region is CASSIRLAGGETQYF. The CDR3 coding sequence is TGTGCCAGCAGCATTCGCCTAGCGGGGGGGGAGACCCAGTACTTC.

V and J are TRBV5-4 and TRBJ2-3; D remains ambiguous. Germline-derived CDR1 and CDR2 are SGHNT and YYREEE (reference sequence). V was pared by 1 base and J by 1 base, with 10 bases between. This CDR3 is built from 15 residues. CDR3 residues: CASSLNLPRTDTQYF. The CDR3 DNA sequence: TGTGCCAGCAGCTTGAATCTCCCCCGCACAGATACGCAGTATTTT.

The V gene is TRBV6-5, the J gene TRBJ1-2; 8 positions match TRBD1. Germline V gene lookup returns CDR1 MNHEY and CDR2 SVGAGI. This CDR3 contains 13 residues. The junction had 4 bases not matched to a gene; V was cut back by 4 bases and J by 6 bases. CDR3 sequence: CASSFQGAHGYTF. The CDR3 coding sequence is TGTGCCAGCAGTTTCCAGGGGGCCCATGGCTACACCTTC.

This chain connects TRBV9 to TRBJ2-5, with 8 bases matching TRBD1. This CDR3 is built from 15 residues. Unmatched junction bases numbered 9, after V lost 3 bases and J lost 5 bases. The germline gives CDR1 SGDLS, CDR2 YYNGEE. The CDR3 loop is CASSALQGAFETQYF. The DNA for the CDR3 is TGTGCCAGCAGCGCTCTTCAGGGGGCGTTCGAGACCCAGTACTTC.

CDR3 sequence (DNA): TGTGCCAGCAGTCGATCGCAGGGACTCAATGAAAAACTGTTTTTT. Amino acids: CASSRSQGLNEKLFF. The V call is TRBV6-5, the J call TRBJ1-4; D may be TRBD1 (5 bases). The V end was cut by 5 bases, the J end by 5 bases, with 15 bases between. The CDR3 is 15 amino acids. Germline V gene data show CDR1 as MNHEY and CDR2 as SVGAGI.

The chain uses TRBV5-1 and TRBJ2-3, with 8 nucleotides matching TRBD2. The CDR3 totals 13 residues. Germline values: CDR1 SGHRS, CDR2 YFSETQ. Trimming removed 4 bases from V and 7 bases from J; junction bases left unmatched: 5. This chain's CDR3 is CASSEGTRHTQYF. The DNA of the CDR3 is TGCGCCAGCAGCGAGGGGACTAGGCATACGCAGTATTTT.

V gene TRBV9 combines with J gene TRBJ1-2, with 8 bases identical to TRBD1. The J segment lost 8 bases and the V segment lost 4 bases, leaving 7 bases of the junction unmatched. Germline V gene sequence: CDR1 SGDLS, CDR2 YYNGEE. The CDR3 sequence is 13 residues long. The CDR3 nucleotides read TGTGCCAGCAGCATCAACAGGGGGGAAGGCTACACCTTC. Translated, it gives CASSINRGEGYTF.

This chain links TRBV29-1 with TRBJ2-1, with 11 bases matching TRBD2. Germline values: CDR1 SQVTM, CDR2 ANQGSEA. This CDR3 has 13 residues. The V gene end was trimmed by 4 bases and the J gene end by 9 bases; junction bases not matched to a gene: 5. For the CDR3, the DNA is TGCAGCGTTGGGGGTCTAGCGGGGGGTGAGCAGTTCTTC. It codes for CSVGGLAGGEQFF.